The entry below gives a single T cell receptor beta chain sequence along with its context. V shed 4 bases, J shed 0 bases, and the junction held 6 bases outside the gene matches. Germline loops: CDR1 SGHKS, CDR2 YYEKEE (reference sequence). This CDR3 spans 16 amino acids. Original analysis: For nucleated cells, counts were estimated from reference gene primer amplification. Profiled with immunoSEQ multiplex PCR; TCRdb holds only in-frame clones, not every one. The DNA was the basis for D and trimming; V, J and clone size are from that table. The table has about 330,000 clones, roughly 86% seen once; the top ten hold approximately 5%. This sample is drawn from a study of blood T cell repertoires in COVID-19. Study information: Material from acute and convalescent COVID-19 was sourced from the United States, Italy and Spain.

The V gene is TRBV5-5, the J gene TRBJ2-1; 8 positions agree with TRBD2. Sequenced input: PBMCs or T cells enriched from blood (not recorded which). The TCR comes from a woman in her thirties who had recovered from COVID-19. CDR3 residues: CASSALTSGSYNEQFF. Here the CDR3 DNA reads TGTGCCAGCAGCGCTCTTACTAGCGGCTCCTACAATGAGCAGTTCTTC.